Listed here are 2 T cell receptor beta chains from one sample, sequenced in a study of blood T cell repertoires in COVID-19. TCRdb's copy holds only in-frame clones and misses some; the assay was immunoSEQ multiplex PCR. The table lists under 150,000 clones, around nine tenths of them singletons, with around 8.4% in the top ten. The source material was peripheral blood. All receptors derive from a woman in her seventies who had recovered from COVID-19.

The CDR3 coding sequence is TGTGCCAGCTCACCACGAGCGGGAGGAGGCTACGAGCAGTACTTC. As protein: CASSPRAGGGYEQYF. The genes are TRBV18 and TRBJ2-7, with 9 bases lining up with TRBD2. This CDR3 region has 15 residues. The junction had 4 bases not matched to a gene; V was cut back by 1 base and J by 3 bases. Germline V lookup: CDR1 KGHSH, CDR2 LQKENI.

This clone was seen only once. The chain uses TRBV7-9 and TRBJ1-4; 8 positions agree with TRBD1. The length of the CDR3 is 15 residues. V dropped 4 bases and J dropped 4; count of bases not matched to a gene: 5. CDR1 is SEHNR, CDR2 FQNEAQ, per germline (reference sequence). The CDR3 loop reads CASSWHRGVNEKLFF. CDR3 coding DNA: TGTGCCAGCAGCTGGCACAGGGGGGTTAATGAAAAACTGTTTTTT.